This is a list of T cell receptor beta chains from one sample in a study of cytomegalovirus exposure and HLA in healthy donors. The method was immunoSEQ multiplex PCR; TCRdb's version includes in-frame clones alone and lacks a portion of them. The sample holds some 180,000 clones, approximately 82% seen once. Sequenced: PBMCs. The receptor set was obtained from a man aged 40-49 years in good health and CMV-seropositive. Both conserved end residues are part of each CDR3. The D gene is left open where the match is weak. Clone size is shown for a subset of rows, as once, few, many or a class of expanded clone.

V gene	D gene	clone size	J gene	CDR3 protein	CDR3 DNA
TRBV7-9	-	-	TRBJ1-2	CASSLEQGSGYGYTF	TGTGCCAGCAGCTTAGAACAGGGATCAGGCTATGGCTACACCTTC
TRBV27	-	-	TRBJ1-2	CASSWLSGITRYGYTF	TGTGCCAGCAGTTGGCTGTCAGGGATTACTCGCTATGGCTACACCTTC
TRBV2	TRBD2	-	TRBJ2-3	CASSVLAGGSTDTQYF	TGTGCCAGCAGTGTCCTAGCGGGAGGGAGCACAGATACGCAGTATTTT
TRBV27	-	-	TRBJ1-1	CASSSGATEAFF	TGTGCCAGCAGTTCAGGGGCCACTGAAGCTTTCTTT
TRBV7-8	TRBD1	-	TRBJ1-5	CASSLQGARGNQPQHF	TGTGCCAGCAGCTTACAGGGGGCGAGGGGCAATCAGCCCCAGCATTTT
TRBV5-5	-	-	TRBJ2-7	CASSLYRTVSYEQYF	TGTGCCAGCAGCTTGTACAGGACGGTTTCCTACGAGCAGTACTTC
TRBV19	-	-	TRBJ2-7	CASSIVSGSTVIYEQYF	TGTGCCAGTAGTATAGTATCGGGATCGACTGTAATTTACGAGCAGTACTTC
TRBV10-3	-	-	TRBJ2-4	CAISESKQGVGNIQYF	TGTGCCATCAGTGAGTCGAAACAGGGTGTAGGAAACATTCAGTACTTC
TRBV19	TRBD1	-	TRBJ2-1	CASSPLGQGNNEQFF	TGTGCCAGTAGTCCCCTAGGACAGGGGAACAATGAGCAGTTCTTC
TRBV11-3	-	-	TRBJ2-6	CASSNQVGQLSGANVLTF	TGTGCCAGCAGCAATCAGGTCGGCCAACTCTCTGGGGCCAACGTCCTGACTTTC
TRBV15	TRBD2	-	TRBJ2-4	CATSRDKAGGHLNF	TGTGCCACCAGCAGAGATAAAGCGGGAGGTCACCTCAACTTC
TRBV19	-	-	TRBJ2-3	CASKYSHRSSTDTQYF	TGTGCCAGTAAATACAGCCACCGGTCAAGCACAGATACGCAGTATTTT
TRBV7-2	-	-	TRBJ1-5	CASSFGGRDQPQHF	TGTGCCAGCAGCTTCGGGGGACGGGATCAGCCCCAGCATTTT
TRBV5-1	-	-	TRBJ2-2	CASSLDTSANTGELFF	TGCGCCAGCAGCTTGGATACCAGCGCGAACACCGGGGAGCTGTTTTTT
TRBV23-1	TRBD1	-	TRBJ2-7	CASSQLRQGTAREQYF	TGCGCCAGCAGTCAACTTCGACAGGGGACGGCACGCGAGCAGTACTTC
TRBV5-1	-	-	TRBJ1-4	CASTLGAPGGGKTNEKLFF	TGCGCCAGCACCCTGGGGGCCCCGGGGGGAGGTAAGACTAATGAAAAACTGTTTTTT
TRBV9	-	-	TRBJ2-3	CASSVVEGLGGTQYF	TGTGCCAGCAGCGTAGTTGAGGGCCTAGGAGGCACGCAGTATTTT
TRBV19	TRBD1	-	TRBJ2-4	CASSSRGTIQYF	TGTGCCAGTAGTTCCAGGGGGACCATTCAGTACTTC
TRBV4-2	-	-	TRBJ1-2	CASSQQGTNANYGYTF	TGTGCCAGCAGCCAACAGGGAACCAACGCTAACTATGGCTACACCTTC
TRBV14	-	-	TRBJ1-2	CASSQGQGSEGYTF	TGTGCCAGCAGCCAAGGTCAGGGCTCGGAGGGCTACACCTTC
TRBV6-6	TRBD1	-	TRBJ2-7	CASSVGGGEQYF	TGTGCCAGCAGTGTAGGGGGCGGGGAGCAGTACTTC
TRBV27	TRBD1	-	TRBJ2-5	CASSQTGGVTQYF	TGTGCCAGCAGTCAGACAGGGGGTGTGACCCAGTACTTC
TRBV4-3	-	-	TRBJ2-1	CASSQDRDSMNEQFF	TGCGCCAGCAGCCAAGATCGGGACTCGATGAATGAGCAGTTCTTC
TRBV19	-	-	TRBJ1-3	CASSSTGFSSGNTIYF	TGTGCCAGTAGTTCTACCGGTTTCTCGTCCGGAAACACCATATATTTT
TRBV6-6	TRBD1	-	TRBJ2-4	CASSYDRGNIQYF	TGTGCCAGCAGTTACGACAGGGGAAACATTCAGTACTTC
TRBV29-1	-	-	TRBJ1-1	CSVEEGWGDTEAFF	TGCAGCGTTGAAGAGGGTTGGGGAGACACTGAAGCTTTCTTT
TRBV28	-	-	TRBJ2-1	CASSVEQREKQFF	TGTGCCAGCAGTGTCGAACAGAGGGAAAAGCAGTTCTTC
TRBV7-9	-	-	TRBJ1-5	CASSLDGSRGNQPQHF	TGTGCCAGCAGCCTCGACGGTTCACGGGGCAATCAGCCCCAGCATTTT
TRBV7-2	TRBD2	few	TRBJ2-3	CASSYRPGLAGEGWDTQYF	TGTGCCAGCAGCTATAGACCGGGACTAGCGGGAGAAGGATGGGATACGCAGTATTTT
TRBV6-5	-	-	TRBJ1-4	CASSYSRGTNEKLFF	TGTGCCAGCAGTTACTCTAGGGGAACTAATGAAAAACTGTTTTTT
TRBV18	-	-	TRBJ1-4	CASSPSGVSEKLFF	TGTGCCAGCTCACCCAGCGGGGTTAGTGAAAAACTGTTTTTT
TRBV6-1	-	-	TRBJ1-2	CASSGRTGVIGYGYTF	TGTGCCAGCAGTGGACGGACTGGGGTGATAGGCTATGGCTACACCTTC
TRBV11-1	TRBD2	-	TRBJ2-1	CASSLDPSGSDEQFF	TGTGCCAGCAGCTTAGACCCTAGCGGGAGTGATGAGCAGTTCTTC
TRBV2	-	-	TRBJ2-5	CASSESAGGETQYF	TGTGCCAGCAGTGAATCAGCGGGTGGAGAGACCCAGTACTTC
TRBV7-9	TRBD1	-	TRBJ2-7	CASSATGVGSEQYF	TGTGCCAGCAGCGCCACAGGGGTGGGGTCCGAGCAGTACTTC
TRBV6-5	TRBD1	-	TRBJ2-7	CASSYSNRGSSYEQYF	TGTGCCAGCAGTTACTCGAACAGGGGAAGCTCCTACGAGCAGTACTTC
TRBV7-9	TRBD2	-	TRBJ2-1	CASSLVAGAYNEQFF	TGTGCCAGCAGCTTAGTTGCGGGAGCTTACAATGAGCAGTTCTTC
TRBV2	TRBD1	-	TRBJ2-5	CASKGKQGWETQYF	TGTGCCAGCAAGGGGAAACAGGGGTGGGAGACCCAGTACTTC
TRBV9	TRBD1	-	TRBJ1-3	CASSATGFSGNTIYF	TGTGCCAGCAGCGCGACAGGGTTTTCTGGAAACACCATATATTTT
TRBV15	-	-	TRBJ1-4	CATSRGGNNEKLFF	TGTGCCACCAGCAGAGGAGGGAATAATGAAAAACTGTTTTTT
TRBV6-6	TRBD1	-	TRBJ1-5	CASTWTGVRQPQHF	TGTGCCAGTACCTGGACAGGGGTACGTCAGCCCCAGCATTTT
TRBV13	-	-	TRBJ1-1	CASSFVPSGANRDTEAFF	TGTGCCAGCAGCTTCGTCCCGTCAGGGGCGAATAGAGACACTGAAGCTTTCTTT
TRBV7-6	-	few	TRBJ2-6	CASSIQDSGANVLTF	TGTGCCAGCAGCATACAGGACTCTGGGGCCAACGTCCTGACTTTC
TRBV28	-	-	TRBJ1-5	CASSGRGNQPQHF	TGTGCCAGCAGTGGGAGAGGCAATCAGCCCCAGCATTTT
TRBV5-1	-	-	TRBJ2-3	CASSYGQKKADTQYF	TGCGCCAGCAGTTACGGACAAAAAAAAGCAGATACGCAGTATTTT
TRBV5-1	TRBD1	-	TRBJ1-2	CASSPGTEYGYTF	TGCGCCAGCAGCCCTGGGACAGAATATGGCTACACCTTC
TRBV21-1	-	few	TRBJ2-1	CASSKDGTDPFGEQFF	TGTGCCAGCAGCAAAGACGGGACAGATCCTTTTGGTGAGCAGTTCTTC
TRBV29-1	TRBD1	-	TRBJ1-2	CSVERYRGDGYTF	TGCAGCGTTGAACGATACAGGGGAGATGGCTACACCTTC
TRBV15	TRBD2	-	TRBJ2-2	CATSRTSGTNSNTGELFF	TGTGCCACCAGCAGAACTAGCGGAACAAACTCGAACACCGGGGAGCTGTTTTTT
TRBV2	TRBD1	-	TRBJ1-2	CASIPGTAYGYTF	TGTGCCAGCATCCCCGGGACAGCCTATGGCTACACCTTC
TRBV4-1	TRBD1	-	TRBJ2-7	CASSHPRDRAYDGQYF	TGCGCCAGCAGCCACCCAAGGGACAGGGCTTACGACGGGCAGTACTTC
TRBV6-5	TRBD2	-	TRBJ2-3	CASSYTGGRDTDTQYF	TGTGCCAGCAGTTACACGGGGGGAAGGGACACAGATACGCAGTATTTT
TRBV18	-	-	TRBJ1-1	CASSPLPLRNTEAFF	TGTGCCAGCTCACCACTTCCTCTAAGGAACACTGAAGCTTTCTTT
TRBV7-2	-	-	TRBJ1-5	CASSLDPGNQPQHF	TGTGCCAGCAGCTTAGACCCAGGCAATCAGCCCCAGCATTTT